These T cell receptor beta chains were read from a single sample in a study of blood T cell repertoires in COVID-19. TCRdb's copy holds only in-frame clones and misses some; the assay was immunoSEQ multiplex PCR. The table includes hundreds of thousands of clones, roughly nine tenths detected once. Sequenced input: PBMCs or T cells enriched from blood (not recorded which). The receptors here all came from a woman aged 55-70 years who had recovered from COVID-19. Each CDR3 is given with its conserved first and last residue. The D gene is left open where the match is weak. The size field is filled for only some rows; it gives once, few, many or a size class.

size: -
D: -
J: TRBJ2-7
V: TRBV6-5
CDR3: CASSYVQGSYEQYF
DNA: TGTGCCAGCAGTTACGTCCAGGGATCCTACGAGCAGTACTTC

size: -
D: TRBD1
J: TRBJ1-4
V: TRBV11-2
CDR3: CASSSGGTALGEKLFF
DNA: TGTGCCAGCAGCTCGGGGGGGACAGCTCTTGGAGAAAAACTGTTTTTT

size: -
D: TRBD1
J: TRBJ1-2
V: TRBV19
CDR3: CASNPGQGAWGYTF
DNA: TGTGCCAGTAACCCGGGACAGGGGGCGTGGGGCTACACCTTC

size: -
D: TRBD2
J: TRBJ2-3
V: TRBV5-1
CDR3: CASSLWGGGTDTQYF
DNA: TGCGCCAGCAGCTTATGGGGGGGAGGCACAGATACGCAGTATTTT

size: -
D: TRBD1
J: TRBJ1-5
V: TRBV10-3
CDR3: CAISVSGGFNQPQHF
DNA: TGTGCCATCAGTGTTTCAGGGGGCTTCAATCAGCCCCAGCATTTT

size: -
D: -
J: TRBJ1-1
V: TRBV24-1
CDR3: CATSAQDSVPNTEAFF
DNA: TGTGCCACCAGTGCTCAGGACAGCGTACCGAACACTGAAGCTTTCTTT

size: -
D: TRBD1
J: TRBJ2-7
V: TRBV9
CDR3: CASSVATDRGQDEQYF
DNA: TGTGCCAGCAGCGTAGCTACGGACAGGGGGCAAGACGAGCAGTACTTC

size: -
D: -
J: TRBJ1-3
V: TRBV5-1
CDR3: CASSSGGSGNTIYF
DNA: TGCGCCAGCAGCTCGGGTGGCTCTGGAAACACCATATATTTT

size: many
D: TRBD2
J: TRBJ2-3
V: TRBV13
CDR3: CASSGSGGAGTQYF
DNA: TGTGCCAGCAGCGGTAGCGGGGGGGCCGGTACGCAGTATTTT

size: once
D: -
J: TRBJ2-3
V: TRBV3-1/TRBV3-2
CDR3: CASSQDGAGADTQYF
DNA: TGTGCCAGCAGCCAAGATGGGGCTGGGGCAGATACGCAGTATTTT

size: once
D: -
J: TRBJ1-1
V: TRBV10-2
CDR3: CASTEVGASTEAFF
DNA: TGCGCCAGCACCGAGGTGGGGGCGTCCACTGAAGCTTTCTTT

size: -
D: -
J: TRBJ1-1
V: TRBV24-1
CDR3: CATSDWGDEAFF
DNA: TGTGCCACCAGTGATTGGGGGGATGAAGCTTTCTTT

size: -
D: -
J: TRBJ1-1
V: TRBV4-1
CDR3: CASSQDGLPNTEAFF
DNA: TGCGCCAGCAGCCAAGACGGTTTGCCCAACACTGAAGCTTTCTTT

size: -
D: -
J: TRBJ1-1
V: TRBV10-3
CDR3: CAISDREVTEAFF
DNA: TGTGCCATCAGTGACAGGGAAGTCACTGAAGCTTTCTTT

size: -
D: -
J: TRBJ2-5
V: TRBV6-6
CDR3: CASSPTGSETQYF
DNA: TGTGCCAGCAGCCCGACGGGATCGGAGACCCAGTACTTC

size: -
D: TRBD1
J: TRBJ2-7
V: TRBV10-1
CDR3: CASQPGQGGEQYF
DNA: TGCGCCAGCCAACCGGGACAGGGAGGCGAGCAGTACTTC

size: -
D: TRBD1
J: TRBJ1-2
V: TRBV30
CDR3: CAWRNGDRGRRGYGYTF
DNA: TGTGCCTGGCGAAACGGGGACAGGGGGCGCAGGGGCTATGGCTACACCTTC

size: -
D: TRBD1
J: TRBJ2-7
V: TRBV18
CDR3: CASSPLTGVGEQYF
DNA: TGTGCCAGCTCACCCCTAACAGGGGTGGGCGAGCAGTACTTC

size: -
D: -
J: TRBJ2-1
V: TRBV2
CDR3: CASSAYNEQFF
DNA: TGTGCCAGCAGCGCCTACAATGAGCAGTTCTTC

size: -
D: -
J: TRBJ1-2
V: TRBV12-5
CDR3: CASGYDRSSGYTF
DNA: TGTGCTAGTGGATATGACAGATCCTCGGGCTACACCTTC

size: -
D: -
J: TRBJ1-1
V: TRBV7-9
CDR3: CASSFQWASEAFF
DNA: TGTGCCAGCAGCTTTCAATGGGCGTCAGAAGCTTTCTTT

size: -
D: -
J: TRBJ2-2
V: TRBV6-2/TRBV6-3
CDR3: CASTPWGLNTGELFF
DNA: TGTGCCAGCACCCCATGGGGGCTTAACACCGGGGAGCTGTTTTTT